Listed here are 6 T cell receptor beta chains from one sample, sequenced in a study of blood T cell repertoires in COVID-19. Data came from immunoSEQ multiplex PCR; TCRdb stores just in-frame clones and leaves some out. The sample has about 180,000 clones, over 75% seen once; the top ten hold about 5%. The specimen sequenced was PBMCs or T cells enriched from blood (not recorded which). These receptors were collected from a woman aged 40 to 50 with acute COVID-19.

On this clone itself: The germline gene is not matched at one end of the junction; a read error may be the cause. This chain links TRBV7-7 with TRBJ2-3, with D perhaps matching TRBD1 (6 bases). The CDR3 is 16 amino acids. The V gene's germline CDR1 is SSHAT and CDR2 FNYEAQ (reference sequence). The CDR3 loop is CASSLGAHQGTDTQYF. The CDR3 coding sequence is TGTGCTAGCAGCTTGGGGGCCCATCAGGGCACAGATACGCAGTATTTT.

The V and J genes are TRBV29-1 and TRBJ2-5; D may be TRBD2 (6 bases). The CDR3 extends over 13 amino acids. V shed 6 bases and J shed 5 bases, with 16 bases lying between them. Per the germline V gene, CDR1 is SQVTM and CDR2 is ANQGSEA. CDR3 nucleotides: TGCAGCGTAGACGTATCTAGCGTGGAGACCCAGTACTTC. Translating it yields CSVDVSSVETQYF.

The genes are TRBV19 and TRBJ1-1, with D tentatively TRBD1 (6 bases). The CDR3 consists of 14 residues. Germline V gene data show CDR1 as LNHDA and CDR2 as SQIVND (reference sequence). Trimming removed 7 bases from V and 4 bases from J, with 16 bases in between. CDR3 region: CASTNRGAGTEAFF. The CDR3 DNA reads TGTGCCAGTACTAACCGGGGGGCGGGCACTGAAGCTTTCTTT.

V is TRBV19 and J is TRBJ2-6; 9 bases are a match to TRBD2. Germline CDR1 and CDR2: LNHDA and SQIVND (reference sequence). The CDR3 runs 18 residues. J lost 2 bases, V lost 3 bases, and 8 bases had no gene match. The CDR3 DNA reads as TGTGCCAGTAGTATTTGGCGGGGGGGAGGCGCTGGGGCCAACGTCCTGACTTTC. Residues: CASSIWRGGGAGANVLTF. Full variable domain (outside the CDR3, taken from reference TRBV19 and TRBJ2-6): DGGITQSPKYLFRKEGQNVTLSCEQNLNHDAMYWYRQDPGQGLRLIYYSQIVNDFQKGDIAEGYSVSREKKESFPLTVTSAQKNPTAFYLCASSIWRGGGAGANVLTFGAGSRLTVL.

The rearrangement links TRBV27 to TRBJ1-1, with 7 positions matching TRBD1. The CDR3 has 14 residues. Looked up from germline, CDR1 is MNHEY and CDR2 is SMNVEV (reference sequence). With V trimmed by 6 bases and J by 2 bases, 6 bases remained unmatched. The CDR3 region is CASRAGGLNTEAFF. CDR3 DNA: TGTGCCAGCAGGGCAGGGGGTCTAAACACTGAAGCTTTCTTT.

The rearrangement joins TRBV3-1 (or the pseudogene TRBV3-2) to TRBJ1-2; 9 positions agree with TRBD1. The CDR3 is made up of 16 amino acids. CDR1 LGHDT and CDR2 YNNKEL come from the germline V gene (reference sequence). V lost 1 base, J lost 1 base, and 4 bases stayed unmatched. CDR3 protein: CASSQGGQGLNYGYTF. CDR3 DNA: TGTGCCAGCAGCCAAGGGGGACAGGGACTTAACTATGGCTACACCTTC.